These 21 T cell receptor beta chains share one sample of origin, sequenced in a study of PD-1 blockade in classical Hodgkin lymphoma. TCRdb's copy holds only in-frame clones and misses some; the assay was immunoSEQ multiplex PCR. The sample includes approximately 93,000 clones, roughly 78% seen only once; the top ten take about a tenth. Time point here: cycle 4 day 1 (C4D1), after more than five weeks of nivolumab. Every patient relapsed after autologous stem cell transplantation, and brentuximab vedotin exposure varied. The material sequenced was peripheral blood mononuclear cells (PBMCs), taken before the fourth cycle of nivolumab. The receptors shown here come from a human donor with classical Hodgkin lymphoma.

The chain uses TRBV4-1 and TRBJ1-5; TRBD1 is a possible D gene (5 bases). Germline values: CDR1 MGHRA, CDR2 YSYEKL. The CDR3 extends over 15 amino acids. The V end lost 3 bases, the J end lost 1 base, and 10 bases lay between the germline ends. Written as DNA, the CDR3 is TGCGCCAGCAGCCACCCGACAGAGAGCAATCAGCCCCAGCATTTT. Protein product: CASSHPTESNQPQHF.

The chain links TRBV28 to TRBJ2-1; 10 nucleotides line up with TRBD1. Germline loops: CDR1 MDHEN, CDR2 SYDVKM. The junction had 5 bases not matched to a gene; V was cut back by 3 bases and J by 6 bases. CDR3 length: 15 amino acids. CDR3 sequence (DNA): TGTGCCAGCAGTTTCTTCCGGACAGGGGGCAATGAGCAGTTCTTC. It is translated as CASSFFRTGGNEQFF.

This chain links TRBV19 with TRBJ2-5, with D perhaps matching TRBD2 (5 bases). CDR1 is LNHDA, CDR2 SQIVND, per germline (reference sequence). With 1 base removed from V and 1 base from J, the gap between germline ends came to 13 bases. The CDR3 covers 16 residues. The CDR3 DNA reads as TGTGCCAGTAGTATAGCCCGCGGGCAGTCCCAAGAGACCCAGTACTTC. It translates to CASSIARGQSQETQYF.

This clone has a handful of counts. CDR3 in DNA: TGTGCCAGTAGTATGATTCCAGGGACTAGCCAAGAGACCCAGTACTTC. The encoded protein is CASSMIPGTSQETQYF. V and J are TRBV19 and TRBJ2-5, with 8 bases matching TRBD2. The germline CDR1 and CDR2 sequences are LNHDA and SQIVND (reference sequence). The V gene end was trimmed by 3 bases and the J gene end by 1 base; junction bases not matched to a gene: 7. This CDR3 region has 16 residues.

This clone was seen a handful of times. This rearrangement joins TRBV10-3 to TRBJ1-2; 7 positions match TRBD1. The V gene end was trimmed by 7 bases and the J gene end by 4 bases; junction bases not matched to a gene: 15. Germline assignment: CDR1 ENHRY and CDR2 SYGVKD. The CDR3 is 16 amino acids. This chain's CDR3 is CAIKEGTGANSYGYTF. The CDR3 DNA is TGTGCCATCAAAGAGGGCACAGGGGCGAACTCCTATGGCTACACCTTC.

The chain has TRBV6-1 and TRBJ2-7, with D unclear. Germline V gives CDR1 MNHNS, CDR2 SASEGT. The CDR3 runs 13 residues. V lost 5 bases to trimming and J lost 6 bases, with 14 bases between them. CDR3 loop: CASSQNFIAEQYF. CDR3 in DNA: TGTGCCAGCAGTCAAAACTTTATAGCCGAGCAGTACTTC.

V gene TRBV29-1 combines with J gene TRBJ1-1; 11 bases line up with TRBD1. V shed 6 bases, J shed 5 bases, and the junction held 17 bases outside the gene matches. The CDR3 is 17 amino acids. CDR1 is SQVTM and CDR2 is ANQGSEA in the germline V gene. The CDR3 loop is CSVQNSRGQGVSTEAFF. CDR3 nucleotides: TGCAGCGTCCAAAACAGTAGGGGACAGGGGGTGAGTACTGAAGCTTTCTTT.

V usage is TRBV28 and J usage is TRBJ2-7; D could derive from TRBD1 or TRBD2 (5 bases each). Trimming shortened V by 6 bases and J by 3 bases, and 15 bases separated the two germline ends. The CDR3 covers 14 residues. Per germline, CDR1 MDHEN and CDR2 SYDVKM. The CDR3 is CASSLVGRHYEQYF. The CDR3 DNA is TGTGCCAGCAGCTTGGTGGGACGGCACTACGAGCAGTACTTC. Together with reference TRBV28 and TRBJ2-7, the CDR3 gives the full variable domain: DVKVTQSSRYLVKRTGEKVFLECVQDMDHENMFWYRQDPGLGLRLIYFSYDVKMKEKGDIPEGYSVSREKKERFSLILESASTNQTSMYLCASSLVGRHYEQYFGPGTRLTVT.

Remarks on this clone: An end of the junction differs from the germline gene, which may be a read error. The chain recombines TRBV7-7 with TRBJ2-3; TRBD2 matches at 9 bases. Germline V gene lookup returns CDR1 SSHAT and CDR2 FNYEAQ (reference sequence). The CDR3 spans 16 residues. CDR3 in amino acids: CASSLGLAGSTDTQYF. The CDR3, as DNA: TGTGCTAGCAGCTTAGGGCTAGCGGGGAGCACAGATACGCAGTATTTT. The full variable domain, its missing parts supplied by reference TRBV7-7 and TRBJ2-3, is GAGVSQSPRYKVTKRGQDVTLRCDPISSHATLYWYQQALGQGPEFLTYFNYEAQPDKSGLPSDRFSAERPEGSISTLTIQRTEQRDSAMYRCASSLGLAGSTDTQYFGPGTRLTVL.

The chain links TRBV27 to TRBJ2-6; no clear D gene. The V gene's germline CDR1 is MNHEY and CDR2 SMNVEV (reference sequence). Trimming removed 6 bases from V and 4 bases from J, with 4 bases in between. The CDR3 is 12 amino acids. For the CDR3, the DNA is TGTGCCAGCAGGGCCGGGGCCAACGTCCTGACTTTC. Encoded protein: CASRAGANVLTF.

The chain uses TRBV10-3 and TRBJ1-6; D might be TRBD1 (5 bases). CDR3 length: 14 residues. Looked up from germline, CDR1 is ENHRY and CDR2 is SYGVKD. The V and J ends lost 2 bases and 6 bases respectively, with 8 bases between them. The CDR3 DNA reads TGTGCCATCAGTGAGGGGGACCCTAATTCACCCCTCCACTTT. Translating it yields CAISEGDPNSPLHF.

The rearrangement joins TRBV18 to TRBJ2-2, with no clear D. V gave up 5 bases and J gave up 3 bases, with 13 bases separating them. The V gene's germline CDR1 is KGHSH and CDR2 LQKENI. The CDR3 spans 15 residues. CDR3: CASSSSARDTGELFF. CDR3 DNA: TGTGCCAGCTCATCCTCGGCCCGGGACACCGGGGAGCTGTTTTTT.

This clone was found once. The CDR3 protein is CASSSLSIPGELFF. The CDR3 DNA reads TGTGCCAGCAGCTCGCTATCGATACCCGGGGAGCTGTTTTTT. This rearrangement joins TRBV7-3 to TRBJ2-2; D remains ambiguous. Germline CDR1 and CDR2: SGHTA and FQGTGA. Trimming pared 4 bases from V and 6 bases from J, leaving 12 bases between. This CDR3 spans 14 amino acids.

This clone was counted between two and nine times. This chain joins TRBV28 and TRBJ2-3; TRBD1 matches at 10 bases. The V gene's germline CDR1 is MDHEN and CDR2 SYDVKM. Unmatched junction bases numbered 8, after V lost 0 bases and J lost 5 bases. The CDR3 contains 17 residues. The CDR3 DNA reads as TGTGCCAGCAGTTTATGGACCCCGGGACAGGGGCAAGATACGCAGTATTTT. Its protein is CASSLWTPGQGQDTQYF.

This clone was seen only a few times. This rearrangement joins TRBV5-1 to TRBJ1-6, with TRBD1 as a possible D gene (6 bases). Germline-derived CDR1 and CDR2 are SGHRS and YFSETQ. Trimming removed 1 base at V and 7 bases at J, with 12 bases between. The CDR3 consists of 15 residues. The CDR3, as DNA: TGCGCCAGCAGCTTGACGCAGGGGAAGAATTCACCCCTCCACTTT. It translates to CASSLTQGKNSPLHF.

The V gene is TRBV25-1, the J gene TRBJ1-2, with D perhaps matching TRBD1 (5 bases). The V and J ends lost 4 bases and 3 bases respectively, with 12 bases between them. The germline V gene has CDR1 MGHDK and CDR2 SYGVNS. This CDR3 region has 14 residues. CDR3 sequence (DNA): TGTGCCAGCAGTGCCCCAGGGACGGACTATGGCTACACCTTC. Its protein product is CASSAPGTDYGYTF.

The gene calls are TRBV19 and TRBJ2-7, with 8 bases aligning to TRBD1. From germline, CDR1 is LNHDA and CDR2 SQIVND (reference sequence). This CDR3 is 14 amino acids long. Unmatched junction bases numbered 8, after V lost 5 bases and J lost 5 bases. In DNA form, the CDR3 reads TGTGCCAGTAGTCCGACAGGGGTCTCGAACGAGCAGTACTTC. Protein sequence: CASSPTGVSNEQYF.

V and J are TRBV18 and TRBJ1-1, with TRBD1 matching over 7 bases. Germline CDR1 is KGHSH and CDR2 is LQKENI. V shed 6 bases and J 2 bases; nucleotides not matched to a gene: 9. The CDR3 contains 15 residues. For the CDR3, the DNA is TGTGCCAGCTCCAACGACAGGGTGGGTAACACTGAAGCTTTCTTT. It yields the protein CASSNDRVGNTEAFF.

CDR3 protein: CASSPRQLAGRRNEQFF. For the CDR3, the DNA is TGTGCCAGCAGCCCTCGACAACTAGCGGGGCGAAGGAATGAGCAGTTCTTC. The chain combines TRBV7-2 with TRBJ2-1, with 10 positions matching TRBD2. J was trimmed by 7 bases and V by 5 bases; bases with no gene match: 14. There are 17 residues in the CDR3. Germline CDR1 reads SGHTA; CDR2 reads FQGNSA.

V and J are TRBV5-1 and TRBJ2-7; either TRBD1 or TRBD2 may supply D (5 bases each). V was shortened by 0 bases and J by 5 bases, with 15 bases between the two germline ends. The CDR3 runs to 15 residues. Germline CDR1 reads SGHRS; CDR2 reads YFSETQ. The CDR3 region has the DNA TGCGCCAGCAGCTTGGGCCCGGGACGTCATGACGAGCAGTACTTC. This codes for CASSLGPGRHDEQYF.

This chain links TRBV7-2 with TRBJ1-3; the match to TRBD1 covers 7 bases. There are 16 residues in the CDR3. J gave up 0 bases and V 3 bases, and 5 bases lay outside the gene matches. The germline gives CDR1 SGHTA, CDR2 FQGNSA. Written as DNA, the CDR3 is TGTGCCAGCAGCTTTACAGGGGTATCCTCTGGAAACACCATATATTTT. Protein: CASSFTGVSSGNTIYF.